This T cell receptor beta chain was profiled in a study of cytomegalovirus exposure and HLA in healthy donors. Whole-study context: Clustering assigned 70% to 85% of the approximately 400 genotyped donors to the Caucasian-associated ancestry cluster. Whole-study results and caveats: The majority of CMV-associated TCR beta chains were reported as apparently HLA-restricted in a later analysis. In a later analysis, donors in an Asian-associated ancestry cluster reportedly had fewer N-insertions in productive TCRs than the cohort mean.

PCR employed 60 Vbeta and 13 Jbeta primers. Sequencing was performed with immunoSEQ multiplex PCR; in TCRdb, only in-frame clones are kept and a portion is missing. Here the sample spans about 150,000 clones, about three quarters being singletons. A note on this clone: Its antigen is not identified.

Trimming took 4 bases from V and 2 from J, leaving 10 bases between them. Germline loops: CDR1 SGHAT, CDR2 FQNNGV. The CDR3 has 14 amino acids. The specimen was PBMCs. The receptor was isolated from a woman in her twenties or thirties in good health and CMV-seronegative. The genes are TRBV11-2 and TRBJ2-3, with a weak D call TRBD2 (6 bases). The CDR3 region is CASSSEGITDTQYF. CDR3 nucleotide sequence: TGTGCCAGCAGCTCGGAGGGCATCACAGATACGCAGTATTTT.